A single sample is the source of the 27 T cell receptor beta chains below, sequenced in a study of PD-L1 blockade in urothelial cancer. Sequenced by immunoSEQ multiplex PCR; TCRdb stores in-frame clones only, minus some. The profile shows about 86,000 clones, under 90% of them singletons. Time point denoted: pretreatment peripheral blood. Here the sequenced sample was PBMCs, taken around atezolizumab (anti-PD-L1) treatment. The receptors originated from a man aged 55 to 69 with urothelial cancer.

In its sample, this clone was seen once. The chain has TRBV19 and TRBJ2-3; 8 positions match TRBD1. V shed 4 bases, J shed 5 bases, and the junction held 11 bases outside the gene matches. Germline loops: CDR1 LNHDA, CDR2 SQIVND (reference sequence). The CDR3 loop spans 16 amino acids. The CDR3 nucleotides read TGTGCCAGTAGTAGACAACCAGGGGGCGCCGAAGATACGCAGTATTTT. Amino acids: CASSRQPGGAEDTQYF.

The CDR3 loop reads CASSYGQGTDTQYF. The CDR3 region has the DNA TGTGCCAGCAGCTACGGACAGGGCACAGATACGCAGTATTTT. This chain joins TRBV7-2 and TRBJ2-3, with 7 bases lining up with TRBD1. This CDR3 region has 14 residues. Trimming removed 4 bases from V and 1 base from J; junction bases left unmatched: 2. Germline V gives CDR1 SGHTA, CDR2 FQGNSA.

This CDR3 reads CASSLNRGASGANVLTF. The CDR3 coding sequence is TGTGCCAGCAGTTTAAACCGAGGCGCCTCTGGGGCCAACGTCCTGACTTTC. This chain joins TRBV28 and TRBJ2-6; D remains unclear. This CDR3 is 17 amino acids long. The ends were cut back, 2 bases at V and 0 bases at J, with 11 bases in the middle. Germline V gene data show CDR1 as MDHEN and CDR2 as SYDVKM.

This chain connects TRBV11-2 to TRBJ1-2; possible D gene TRBD1, 5 bases. The V gene's germline CDR1 is SGHAT and CDR2 FQNNGV. The CDR3 spans 14 residues. V dropped 0 bases and J dropped 2 bases, with 7 bases sitting between them. The CDR3 loop is CASSLERGNYGYTF. CDR3 in DNA: TGTGCCAGCAGCTTAGAAAGGGGAAACTATGGCTACACCTTC.

The V and J genes are TRBV28 and TRBJ2-5; 11 bases line up with TRBD2. J lost 4 bases, V lost 4 bases, and 5 bases had no gene match. This CDR3 has 15 residues. Germline CDR1 MDHEN, CDR2 SYDVKM. DNA for the CDR3: TGTGCCAGCAGTTACCCAGGACTAGCGGGAGAGACCCAGTACTTC. Translating gives CASSYPGLAGETQYF.

This clone occurred once. The V gene is TRBV15, the J gene TRBJ2-3; 8 bases are shared with TRBD1. This CDR3 is 16 amino acids long. The junction had 13 bases not matched to a gene; V was cut back by 3 bases and J by 8 bases. CDR1 is LNHNV and CDR2 is YYDKDF in the germline V gene (reference sequence). CDR3: CATSSGTGFSLVTQYF. The CDR3 DNA reads TGTGCCACCAGCAGCGGGACAGGCTTCTCTCTTGTTACGCAGTATTTT. The whole variable domain, filled in from reference TRBV15 and TRBJ2-3, reads DAMVIQNPRYQVTQFGKPVTLSCSQTLNHNVMYWYQQKSSQAPKLLFHYYDKDFNNEADTPDNFQSRRPNTSFCFLDIRSPGLGDTAMYLCATSSGTGFSLVTQYFGPGTRLTVL.

This clone is judged medium-sized. J is TRBJ2-4 and V is TRBV29-1; TRBD1 matches at 11 bases. The CDR3 is made up of 17 amino acids. CDR1 SQVTM and CDR2 ANQGSEA come from the germline V gene. V trimming: 4 bases; J trimming: 1 base; junction bases outside the gene matches: 9. CDR3 amino acids: CSVVGQGGDRAKNIQYF. For the CDR3, the DNA is TGCAGCGTTGTGGGACAGGGGGGGGACAGGGCCAAAAACATTCAGTACTTC. The whole variable domain, filled in from reference TRBV29-1 and TRBJ2-4, reads SAVISQKPSRDICQRGTSLTIQCQVDSQVTMMFWYRQQPGQSLTLIATANQGSEATYESGFVIDKFPISRPNLTFSTLTVSNMSPEDSSIYLCSVVGQGGDRAKNIQYFGAGTRLSVL.

This clone has only one observation. The J gene is TRBJ2-7, the V gene TRBV19; 9 bases fit TRBD1. Looked up from germline, CDR1 is LNHDA and CDR2 is SQIVND (reference sequence). The CDR3 runs to 14 residues. V shed 5 bases and J 1 base; nucleotides not matched to a gene: 3. Here the CDR3 DNA reads TGTGCCAGTAGTTACAGGGGGCCGTCCTACGAGCAGTACTTC. This gives the protein CASSYRGPSYEQYF. Using reference TRBV19 and TRBJ2-7 for the parts outside the CDR3, the full variable domain is DGGITQSPKYLFRKEGQNVTLSCEQNLNHDAMYWYRQDPGQGLRLIYYSQIVNDFQKGDIAEGYSVSREKKESFPLTVTSAQKNPTAFYLCASSYRGPSYEQYFGPGTRLTVT.

The V gene is TRBV9, the J gene TRBJ2-7; D remains unclear. The CDR3 runs 14 residues. Trimming took 0 bases from V and 0 from J, leaving 7 bases between them. Germline V gene lookup returns CDR1 SGDLS and CDR2 YYNGEE. The CDR3 bases are TGTGCCAGCAGCGTAGACACCCGCTCCTACGAGCAGTACTTC. It is translated as CASSVDTRSYEQYF. Looking up the rest from reference TRBV9 and TRBJ2-7 gives the full variable domain: DSGVTQTPKHLITATGQRVTLRCSPRSGDLSVYWYQQSLDQGLQFLIQYYNGEERAKGNILERFSAQQFPDLHSELNLSSLELGDSALYFCASSVDTRSYEQYFGPGTRLTVT.

V usage is TRBV11-2 and J usage is TRBJ2-7; TRBD2 matches at 9 bases. Germline lookup yields CDR1 SGHAT and CDR2 FQNNGV. This CDR3 has 16 residues. Unmatched junction bases numbered 8, after V lost 1 base and J lost 4 bases. The CDR3 region is CASSLVAGTSSYEQYF. The DNA of the CDR3 is TGTGCCAGCAGCTTAGTAGCCGGGACTAGCTCTTACGAGCAGTACTTC.

This chain uses TRBV14 with TRBJ1-6; maybe TRBD1 (5 bases). Between the trimmed V and J ends, which lost 5 bases and 9 bases, there was a span of 14 bases. CDR1 and CDR2 (germline): SGHDN, FVKESK. The CDR3 totals 14 residues. CDR3 loop: CASSANRWGSPLHF. CDR3 nucleotide sequence: TGTGCCAGCAGCGCGAACAGGTGGGGTTCACCCCTCCACTTT.

This clone was counted a few times. The chain links TRBV6-5 to TRBJ2-2; D is possibly TRBD1 (6 bases). CDR1 is MNHEY and CDR2 is SVGAGI in the germline V gene. Trimming removed 2 bases at V and 5 bases at J, with 12 bases between. The CDR3 length is 15 residues. CDR3 DNA sequence: TGTGCCAGCAGTTACCTGGGGACAAGGACCGGGGAGCTGTTTTTT. Translation gives CASSYLGTRTGELFF.

This chain uses TRBV4-1 with TRBJ2-1, with TRBD1 matching over 8 bases. CDR1 and CDR2 from the germline V gene are MGHRA and YSYEKL. The ends lost 0 bases at V and 5 bases at J; junction bases unmatched: 9. The CDR3 has 17 residues. CDR3 in amino acids: CASSQDQGQGVDNEQFF. CDR3 DNA: TGCGCCAGCAGCCAAGATCAAGGACAGGGAGTGGACAATGAGCAGTTCTTC.

This chain joins TRBV10-3 and TRBJ1-1; D might be TRBD1 (6 bases). Germline-derived CDR1 and CDR2 are ENHRY and SYGVKD. CDR3 size: 14 residues. Trimming cost V 9 bases and J 5 bases, with 19 bases left between them. The CDR3 DNA reads as TGTGCCATTGTTTCGGGACAAGAAGGGACTGAAGCTTTCTTT. Amino acids: CAIVSGQEGTEAFF.

V gene TRBV2 combines with J gene TRBJ2-1; 8 nucleotides match TRBD1. V lost 3 bases, J lost 8 bases, and 9 bases stayed unmatched. The germline CDR1 and CDR2 sequences are SNHLY and FYNNEI. The length of the CDR3 is 15 residues. CDR3 amino acids: CASSEQGAKIYEQFF. The DNA of the CDR3 is TGTGCCAGCAGTGAGCAGGGGGCGAAAATCTATGAGCAGTTCTTC.

This clone has more than one count but fewer than ten. This sequence joins TRBV2 and TRBJ2-4; perhaps TRBD1 as D (6 bases). The V gene lost 7 bases and the J gene lost 1 base, with 20 bases spanning the gap. Per germline, CDR1 SNHLY and CDR2 FYNNEI. This CDR3 has 17 residues. The CDR3 protein is CASTQTQGSRAKNIQYF. CDR3 sequence (DNA): TGTGCCAGCACCCAGACACAGGGATCTAGGGCCAAAAACATTCAGTACTTC. The entire variable domain, with the rest obtained from reference TRBV2 and TRBJ2-4, is as follows: EPEVTQTPSHQVTQMGQEVILRCVPISNHLYFYWYRQILGQKVEFLVSFYNNEISEKSEIFDDQFSVERPDGSNFTLKIRSTKLEDSAMYFCASTQTQGSRAKNIQYFGAGTRLSVL.

This chain joins TRBV7-9 and TRBJ1-2; D perhaps matches TRBD1 (5 bases). Trimming stripped 5 bases from V and 3 bases from J, with 10 bases between. CDR1 is SEHNR, CDR2 FQNEAQ, per germline (reference sequence). This CDR3 is built from 13 residues. The DNA for the CDR3 is TGTGCCAGCAGCATTTCGACAGACTATGGCTACACCTTC. Its protein is CASSISTDYGYTF.

The V gene is TRBV11-2, the J gene TRBJ1-6, with 7 bases that match TRBD1. The CDR3 length is 16 residues. V lost 4 bases to trimming and J lost 9 bases; unmatched junction nucleotides: 12. The germline gives CDR1 SGHAT, CDR2 FQNNGV. The CDR3 here is CASSSGTPGGRSPLHF. CDR3 DNA: TGTGCCAGCAGCTCTGGGACCCCAGGGGGACGTTCACCCCTCCACTTT. Full variable domain (rest looked up from reference TRBV11-2 and TRBJ1-6): EAGVAQSPRYKIIEKRQSVAFWCNPISGHATLYWYQQILGQGPKLLIQFQNNGVVDDSQLPKDRFSAERLKGVDSTLKIQPAKLEDSAVYLCASSSGTPGGRSPLHFGNGTRLTVT.

V gene TRBV6-5 combines with J gene TRBJ2-7, with TRBD2 as a possible D gene (6 bases). Germline assignment: CDR1 MNHEY and CDR2 SVGAGI. The CDR3 extends over 16 amino acids. V lost 0 bases to trimming and J lost 6 bases, with 18 bases between them. The CDR3 DNA reads as TGTGCCAGCAGTTACTCGTTAGCGGCCGCGGGGCTCGAGCAGTACTTC. This sequence encodes CASSYSLAAAGLEQYF.

The chain joins TRBV2 to TRBJ2-7, with a tentative D call TRBD2 (6 bases). Germline V lookup: CDR1 SNHLY, CDR2 FYNNEI. CDR3 length: 14 residues. V lost 3 bases and J 3 bases, leaving 12 bases between the germline ends. CDR3: CASSEGPGVYEQYF. In nucleotides, the CDR3 is TGTGCCAGCAGTGAGGGACCGGGAGTCTACGAGCAGTACTTC.

The gene calls are TRBV2 and TRBJ1-2; the D is unclear. The CDR3 runs to 14 residues. Germline V gene data show CDR1 as SNHLY and CDR2 as FYNNEI. V lost 0 bases and J 0 bases, leaving 5 bases between the germline ends. The CDR3 nucleotides read TGTGCCAGCAGTGAAGCCCAGTCTAACTATGGCTACACCTTC. Translation: CASSEAQSNYGYTF.

This clone was seen once. The chain is built from TRBV11-2 and TRBJ2-5; TRBD2 matches at 9 bases. Trimming at V came to 4 bases and at J to 4 bases, leaving 10 bases not matched to a gene. The CDR3 sequence is 16 residues long. Germline V CDR1 and CDR2: SGHAT, FQNNGV. The CDR3 here is CASSSGSGRSGETQYF. CDR3 DNA: TGTGCCAGCAGCTCGGGGAGCGGGAGGTCAGGAGAGACCCAGTACTTC. The whole variable domain, filled in from reference TRBV11-2 and TRBJ2-5, reads EAGVAQSPRYKIIEKRQSVAFWCNPISGHATLYWYQQILGQGPKLLIQFQNNGVVDDSQLPKDRFSAERLKGVDSTLKIQPAKLEDSAVYLCASSSGSGRSGETQYFGPGTRLLVL.

The chain joins TRBV9 to TRBJ2-3; TRBD2 aligns across 9 bases. The CDR3 has 15 amino acids. Germline trimming cut 3 bases from V and 0 bases from J; bases unmatched to any gene: 2. The germline gives CDR1 SGDLS, CDR2 YYNGEE. The CDR3 reads CASSASGGSTDTQYF. Written as DNA, the CDR3 is TGTGCCAGCAGCGCCAGCGGGGGGAGCACAGATACGCAGTATTTT.

V is TRBV6-4 and J is TRBJ2-1; the D gene is possibly TRBD1 (5 bases). The CDR3 is 13 amino acids. Germline assignment: CDR1 MRHNA and CDR2 SNTAGT. Deletions cut 6 bases from V and 4 bases from J, with 10 bases between. CDR3 coding DNA: TGTGCCAGCAGCCCCGACAGTTACAATGAGCAGTTCTTC. It yields the protein CASSPDSYNEQFF.

The chain couples TRBV2 to TRBJ1-2, with D possibly TRBD1 on 5 matching bases. This CDR3 is 13 amino acids long. V was shortened by 8 bases and J by 7 bases, with 17 bases between the two germline ends. Germline V gives CDR1 SNHLY, CDR2 FYNNEI. The CDR3 spells CASRDLLPGGYTF. The CDR3 DNA follows: TGTGCCAGCCGGGACTTACTTCCGGGTGGCTACACCTTC.

Worth noting for this clone: This sample also contains other DNA sequences that code for the same CDR3. The rearrangement links TRBV18 to TRBJ2-5; D not resolved. V dropped 3 bases and J dropped 5 bases, with 10 bases sitting between them. This CDR3 contains 13 residues. The V gene's germline CDR1 is KGHSH and CDR2 LQKENI. The CDR3, as DNA: TGTGCCAGCTCACCGGGCAGGCAGGAGACCCAGTACTTC. It translates to CASSPGRQETQYF.

The chain joins TRBV5-6 to TRBJ1-1; no clear D. This CDR3 is 15 amino acids long. From germline, CDR1 is SGHDT and CDR2 YYEEEE. Trimming left V 4 bases short and J 1 base short, with 14 bases between. The CDR3 DNA is TGTGCCAGCAGCCCCGGCCTTTGGGCGAACACTGAAGCTTTCTTT. Protein sequence: CASSPGLWANTEAFF.